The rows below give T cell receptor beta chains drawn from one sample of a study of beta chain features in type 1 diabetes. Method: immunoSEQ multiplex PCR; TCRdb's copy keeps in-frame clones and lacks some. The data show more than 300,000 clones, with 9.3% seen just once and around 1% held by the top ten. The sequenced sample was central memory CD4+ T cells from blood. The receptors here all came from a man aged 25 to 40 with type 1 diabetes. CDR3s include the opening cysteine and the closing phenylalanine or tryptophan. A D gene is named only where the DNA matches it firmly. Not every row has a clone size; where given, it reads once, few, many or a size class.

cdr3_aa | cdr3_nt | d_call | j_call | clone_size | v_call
CAISGVGGQNIQYF | TGTGCCATCAGCGGGGTAGGGGGCCAAAACATTCAGTACTTC | TRBD1 | TRBJ2-4 | many | TRBV10-3
CASSLSTREQFF | TGTGCCAGCAGCTTAAGTACCAGGGAGCAGTTCTTC | . | TRBJ2-1 | . | TRBV7-8
CASSPQGGEETQYF | TGTGCCAGCAGCCCCCAGGGAGGGGAAGAGACCCAGTACTTC | TRBD2 | TRBJ2-5 | . | TRBV9
CASSPRTGTSAADTQYF | TGTGCCAGCAGCCCGAGAACCGGGACTAGCGCCGCAGATACGCAGTATTTT | TRBD2 | TRBJ2-3 | few | TRBV7-2
CASSPLYHTNTGELFF | TGTGCCAGCTCACCACTCTATCATACCAACACCGGGGAGCTGTTTTTT | . | TRBJ2-2 | . | TRBV18
CASSLDNEQFF | TGTGCCAGCAGCCTGGACAATGAGCAGTTCTTC | . | TRBJ2-1 | few | TRBV7-2
CASSSQGAKNIQYF | TGTGCCAGCAGCTCCCAGGGTGCCAAAAACATTCAGTACTTC | . | TRBJ2-4 | few | TRBV5-6
CASSSQDSYGYTF | TGCGCCAGCAGCTCCCAGGACAGCTATGGCTACACCTTC | . | TRBJ1-2 | many | TRBV5-1
CASSLVRLETQYF | TGTGCCAGCAGCTTAGTTCGGTTAGAGACCCAGTACTTC | . | TRBJ2-5 | . | TRBV7-2
CASSTPGTSGGAIYEQYF | TGTGCCAGCAGCACTCCCGGGACTAGCGGGGGGGCCATCTACGAGCAGTACTTC | TRBD2 | TRBJ2-7 | . | TRBV5-6
CASSSLPGPGNTIYF | TGTGCCAGCAGCTCATTACCGGGGCCGGGAAACACCATATATTTT | . | TRBJ1-3 | few | TRBV27
CASSVGWSYNSPLHF | TGTGCCAGCAGCGTAGGTTGGTCCTATAATTCACCCCTCCACTTT | . | TRBJ1-6 | . | TRBV9
CASSLYRQPEAFF | TGTGCCAGCAGCTTATACCGTCAGCCTGAAGCTTTCTTT | . | TRBJ1-1 | few | TRBV7-2
CASSAGGDIQYF | TGTGCCAGCAGCGCAGGGGGAGACATTCAGTACTTC | TRBD1 | TRBJ2-4 | . | TRBV7-2
CASNLAGAGQPQHF | TGTGCCAGCAATCTAGCAGGGGCGGGGCAGCCCCAGCATTTT | . | TRBJ1-5 | many | TRBV2
CASSSQGPRDNSPLHF | TGCGCCAGCAGCTCACAGGGACCTCGGGATAATTCACCCCTCCACTTT | . | TRBJ1-6 | . | TRBV5-1